The rows below give T cell receptor beta chains drawn from one sample of a study of cytotoxic CD8 clonotypes in ibrutinib-treated CLL. The protocol was immunoSEQ multiplex PCR, while the TCRdb copy is restricted to in-frame clones and leaves out a portion. Seen here are roughly 250,000 clones, 60% to 75% observed once, and the top ten hold approximately 15%. Material: PBMCs, obtained after 24 months of ibrutinib treatment. These receptors came from a human donor with chronic lymphocytic leukemia. Each CDR3 is given with its conserved first and last residue. A D gene is named only where the DNA matches it firmly. The size field is filled for only some rows; it gives once, few, many or a size class.

d_call clone_size j_call v_call cdr3_nt cdr3_aa
. . TRBJ2-6 TRBV7-3 TGTGCCAGCAGCCCCCGGGGACTTAGCTCTGGGGCCAACGTCCTGACTTTC CASSPRGLSSGANVLTF
. once TRBJ1-2 TRBV28 TGTGCCAGCAGGTCCGGTCCGAACTATGGCTACACCTTC CASRSGPNYGYTF
. . TRBJ1-2 TRBV5-1 TGCGCCAGCAGCCCGAGTGGGGGAAACGTCGGTGGCTACACCTTC CASSPSGGNVGGYTF
. . TRBJ2-1 TRBV27 TGTGCCAGCAGTCCCAATGATGCAGGGGAGTTCTTC CASSPNDAGEFF
TRBD1 once TRBJ1-5 TRBV6-5 TGTGCCAGCAGTTACGGACAGGGAGGGGGTCAGCCCCAGCATTTT CASSYGQGGGQPQHF
TRBD2 . TRBJ2-7 TRBV29-1 TGCAGCGTTGAAACTAGCGGGAGCTACGAGCAGTACTTC CSVETSGSYEQYF
TRBD1 . TRBJ2-5 TRBV19 TGTGCCAGTAGTTTTTCGACAGGGTCAAGGGGAGAGACCCAGTACTTC CASSFSTGSRGETQYF
. . TRBJ2-7 TRBV7-3 TGTGCCAGCAGCTTAGCGGCGTCCTACGAGCAGTACTTC CASSLAASYEQYF
. . TRBJ1-1 TRBV18 TGTGCCAGCTCACCACTCGTGGAGGGGGAAGCTTTCTTT CASSPLVEGEAFF
TRBD1 . TRBJ1-1 TRBV7-6 TGTGCCAGCAGCTCGAGGACAGGGGACACTGAAGCTTTCTTT CASSSRTGDTEAFF
. . TRBJ2-3 TRBV27 TGTGCCAGCAGTCCACGAACGGATACGCAGTATTTT CASSPRTDTQYF
. . TRBJ1-1 TRBV6-5 TGTGCCAGCAGTTTCGACAGGAACACTGAAGCTTTCTTT CASSFDRNTEAFF
TRBD2 . TRBJ2-1 TRBV30 TGTGCCTGGAGTACGTCTAGCGGGAATGAGCAGTTCTTC CAWSTSSGNEQFF
TRBD2 . TRBJ2-7 TRBV27 TGTGCCAGCAGTTCCCCACCTAGCGGGAGGGCTCGGGAGCAGTACTTC CASSSPPSGRAREQYF
TRBD2 . TRBJ2-3 TRBV18 TGTGCCAGCTCACCGCCTAGCGGGAGCACAGATACGCAGTATTTT CASSPPSGSTDTQYF
TRBD1 . TRBJ1-2 TRBV6-6 TGTGCCAGCCGAACAGGGGGCGAAGGCTATGGCTACACCTTC CASRTGGEGYGYTF
. . TRBJ2-7 TRBV28 TGTGCCAGCAGTCTAGCCCGGGGGGAGCAGTACTTC CASSLARGEQYF
. . TRBJ2-4 TRBV29-1 TGCAGCGTTTCTCTTTTCCTAGCCAAAAACATTCAGTACTTC CSVSLFLAKNIQYF
TRBD1 . TRBJ2-7 TRBV7-8 TGTGCCAGCAGCCCAGGGTGGGGGACAGGGGAATTTTTC CASSPGWGTGEFF
TRBD1 few TRBJ1-2 TRBV29-1 TGCAGCGTTGTACAGGGGTATGGCTACACCTTC CSVVQGYGYTF
. . TRBJ2-7 TRBV18 TGTGCCAGCTCACCACGGTCACACTGGGAGCAGTACTTC CASSPRSHWEQYF
. . TRBJ2-2 TRBV13 TGTGCCAGCAGCTTCAGGTTAATACCCGGGGAGCTGTTTTTT CASSFRLIPGELFF
. . TRBJ2-7 TRBV27 TGTGCCAGCAGTCTTTCACGGCAGTACGAGCAGTACTTC CASSLSRQYEQYF
. . TRBJ1-1 TRBV9 TGTGCCAGCAGCTCACGGGAGGTCCTTTCCTCCTCTGAAGCTTTCTTT CASSSREVLSSSEAFF
. . TRBJ1-2 TRBV30 TGTGCCTGGACCGGGACACCACTAATTCATGGCTACACCTTC CAWTGTPLIHGYTF
. few TRBJ1-5 TRBV25-1 TGTGCCAGCAGTGAAGGAAATCAGCCCCAGCATTTT CASSEGNQPQHF
TRBD1 . TRBJ2-7 TRBV6-5 TGTGCCAGCAGTTCTGGGACAGCGATCTACGAGCAGTACTTC CASSSGTAIYEQYF
TRBD2 . TRBJ2-3 TRBV27 TGTGCCAGCAGCCCCATCTTGGGCGGGAGGAGCACAGATACGCAGTATTTT CASSPILGGRSTDTQYF
TRBD1 . TRBJ2-2 TRBV28 TGTGCCAGCAGTGTAGGGGGCGCGATCGGGGAGCTGTTTTTT CASSVGGAIGELFF
. . TRBJ2-7 TRBV6-5 TGTGCCAGCAGTTACTCCTCGGACAGACCGTGGAACTTC CASSYSSDRPWNF
. few TRBJ1-1 TRBV6-5 TGTGCCAGCACAGGGAACACTGAAGCTTTCTTT CASTGNTEAFF
TRBD2 . TRBJ2-3 TRBV5-4 TGTGCCAGCAGCTTGGGGACTAGCGGGAGTAGTACAGATACGCAGTATTTT CASSLGTSGSSTDTQYF
TRBD2 few TRBJ2-5 TRBV30 TGTGCCTGGAGTGTGTGGCTAGCGGGAGTATCCTCAGGGGAGACCCAGTACTTC CAWSVWLAGVSSGETQYF
. . TRBJ2-7 TRBV5-4 TGTGCTACCCACGCATTGGGGGAGCAGTACTTC CATHALGEQYF
TRBD1 . TRBJ2-5 TRBV5-1 TGCGCCAGCAGTTCTGGGGCCTTGACAGGGATCCAAGAGACCCAGTACTTC CASSSGALTGIQETQYF
TRBD2 . TRBJ2-7 TRBV18 TGTGCCAGCTCACCAATTACTAGCGGGATTCTCAACGAGCAGTACTTC CASSPITSGILNEQYF
. . TRBJ1-1 TRBV30 TGTGCCTGGAGTGCAATCAGGTCCGAGGACACTGAAGCTTTCTTT CAWSAIRSEDTEAFF
. many TRBJ2-7 TRBV4-2 TGTGCCAGCAGCCAAGATTTGAATAGACCGACAAGCTCCTACGAGCAGTACTTC CASSQDLNRPTSSYEQYF
TRBD1 . TRBJ1-4 TRBV29-1 TGCAGCGTTGATGCGACCGGGACAGGGAGAGAAAAACTGTTTTTT CSVDATGTGREKLFF
. once TRBJ1-3 TRBV6-6 TGTGCCAGCAGTTACCGGGGCAGGGCTGGAAACACCATATATTTT CASSYRGRAGNTIYF
TRBD2 . TRBJ2-1 TRBV9 TGTGCCAGCAGCATAACTAGCGGGAGTTACAATGAGCAGTTCTTC CASSITSGSYNEQFF
. . TRBJ2-5 TRBV11-3 TGTGCCAGCAGCTTACGAGGCCCCGAGGAGACCCAGTACTTC CASSLRGPEETQYF
. many TRBJ1-1 TRBV19 TGTGCCAGTAGTATTGGGGTTTCCACTGAAGCTTTCTTT CASSIGVSTEAFF
. . TRBJ2-2 TRBV5-4 TGTGCCAGCAGCTTAGGTTCACGGGGAAACACCGGGGAGCTGTTTTTT CASSLGSRGNTGELFF
TRBD2 . TRBJ2-3 TRBV7-3 TGTGCCAGCAGCTTTCTGACTAGCGGGAGACCGTCAGATACGCAGTATTTT CASSFLTSGRPSDTQYF
. . TRBJ2-5 TRBV11-2 TGTGCCAGCAGCTTAGCCCCCTCGGACAGTGAGACCCAGTACTTC CASSLAPSDSETQYF
. . TRBJ2-7 TRBV6-5 TGTGCCAGCAGCCGGTCGCCGTACGAGCAGTACTTC CASSRSPYEQYF
TRBD1 few TRBJ1-2 TRBV28 TGTGCCAGCAGTTTTCCCGGACAGGGCAACTATGGCTACACCTTC CASSFPGQGNYGYTF
. . TRBJ2-3 TRBV15 TGTGCCACCAGCAGAGATAGGGGGGGAAGCACAGATACGCAGTATTTT CATSRDRGGSTDTQYF
TRBD2 . TRBJ2-1 TRBV20-1 TGCAGTGCTAGAGTCCGGGAGGAACAGTTCTTC CSARVREEQFF
. . TRBJ1-1 TRBV5-4 TGTGCCAGCAGCTTGAGCTTAACCCGGGAAGTCACTGAAGCTTTCTTT CASSLSLTREVTEAFF
. . TRBJ2-3 TRBV11-2 TGTGTGAAGCGGGCGTTCTACACAGATACGCAGTATTTT CVKRAFYTDTQYF
. . TRBJ1-5 TRBV11-2 TGTGCCAGCAGCCCGCATAGCAATCAGCCCCAGCATTTT CASSPHSNQPQHF